The clone carrying this TCR beta chain was counted many times. The record originates from a study of Graves' ophthalmopathy and Graves' hyperthyroidism. The authors amplified TCR beta CDR3 regions from RNA transcripts. Second-round multiplex PCR followed a first-round RT-PCR using HTBI primers. TCRdb used MiXCR to reprocess the multiplex PCR reads, holding one entry per CDR3 protein. The sample includes roughly 600,000 distinct CDR3 sequences, about two fifths of them seen just once. Input material: peripheral blood or thyroid tissue (not recorded which). This receptor was taken from an adult man with Graves' hyperthyroidism.

The CDR3 nucleotides are TGTGCCAGCAGCTCCAGGACTCTAACCCTCCACTTT. The encoded protein is CASSSRTLTLHF. The rearrangement uses TRBV7-8 and TRBJ1-6, with D uncertain. Trimming took 4 bases from V and 14 from J, leaving 12 bases between them. This CDR3 region has 12 residues. Germline CDR1 and CDR2: SGHVS and FQNEAQ.